This T cell receptor beta chain was obtained from a study of T-cell memory formation after mild COVID-19. Per germline, CDR1 PRHDT and CDR2 FYEKMQ (reference sequence). The CDR3 length is 16 residues. After removal of 4 bases from V and 5 bases from J, the junction contained 14 bases not matched to a gene. TCRdb recomputed calls from the 5' RACE reads with MiXCR, one row per CDR3 protein. The table has about 470,000 distinct CDR3 sequences, approximately 25% seen once. Source material: PBMCs or a T cell subset sorted from them (not recorded which). This sequence originates from an adult woman who had mild COVID-19 (a few samples of this study predate the infection). Cell type and time point are not known. The chain uses TRBV13 and TRBJ2-7; 7 bases fit TRBD2. CDR3 sequence: CASSSAGRLDSHEQYF. The CDR3 DNA sequence: TGTGCCAGCAGCTCGGCCGGGAGGCTGGATTCTCACGAGCAGTACTTC.